Each of the 19 T cell receptor beta chains below was sequenced from the same sample in a study of T cell responses to AZD1222 COVID-19 vaccine (dated by TCRdb to the early 2020s). The meaning of the sample's time point label: baseline before first vaccination. Preparation of the library involved the immunoSEQ multiplex PCR assay. This immuneACCESS table, as held by TCRdb, lists in-frame sequences with V and J called but not all clones. Of the missing ones, under half trace to an unresolved V gene in checked studies; the others have no known cause. This sample is represented by tens of thousands of clones; less than 90% of them were singletons. 20% to 25% of the sample belongs to the ten largest clones. This specimen consisted of peripheral blood, obtained on day 0 of AZD1222 vaccination. The receptor source for this set is an adult in good health.

This chain uses TRBV7-3 with TRBJ1-1; TRBD1 matches at 7 bases. Germline V gives CDR1 SGHTA, CDR2 FQGTGA. The CDR3 is 14 residues long. V was pared by 6 bases and J by 5 bases, with 9 bases of the junction left unmatched. As DNA, the CDR3 is TGTGCCAGCAGTCGTACAGGGGTAACGACTGAAGCTTTCTTT. It is translated as CASSRTGVTTEAFF.

The genes are TRBV3-1 (or the pseudogene TRBV3-2) and TRBJ1-3; D is uncertain. Germline V gene lookup returns CDR1 LGHDT and CDR2 YNNKEL (reference sequence). Trimming took off 4 bases at V and 4 bases at J, with 11 bases between the two ends. CDR3 length equals 14 residues. For the CDR3, the DNA is TGTGCCAGCAGCCGGGCCTCTGCGGGAAACACCATATATTTT. Translated, it gives CASSRASAGNTIYF.

This clone was seen only a few times. The V call is TRBV3-1 (or the pseudogene TRBV3-2), the J call TRBJ2-5; TRBD1 matches at 7 bases. The V segment lost 3 bases and the J segment 1 base; nucleotides outside the gene matches: 5. The CDR3 loop spans 15 amino acids. Per germline, CDR1 LGHDT and CDR2 YNNKEL (reference sequence). The DNA for the CDR3 is TGTGCCAGCAGCCACCGTGACAGGGCCCAAGAGACCCAGTACTTC. Translation: CASSHRDRAQETQYF.

This clone came up once. The V call is TRBV7-2, the J call TRBJ2-3; D remains ambiguous. This CDR3 is 13 amino acids long. Germline V lookup: CDR1 SGHTA, CDR2 FQGNSA. V was clipped by 0 bases and J by 6 bases, with 7 bases between them. CDR3 region: CASSLAPEDTQYF. In DNA form, the CDR3 reads TGTGCCAGCAGCTTAGCCCCAGAGGATACGCAGTATTTT.

The gene calls are TRBV19 and TRBJ1-1; D remains unclear. The CDR3 is 14 amino acids. Trimming took off 8 bases at V and 2 bases at J, with 15 bases between the two ends. Germline V gene lookup returns CDR1 LNHDA and CDR2 SQIVND (reference sequence). CDR3 nucleotides: TGTGCCAGTCTCACCCGGGTGTCCAACACTGAAGCTTTCTTT. Its protein is CASLTRVSNTEAFF.

The chain combines TRBV2 with TRBJ2-2; D might be TRBD1 (5 bases). The germline CDR1 and CDR2 sequences are SNHLY and FYNNEI. The CDR3 sequence is 15 residues long. The V end lost 6 bases, the J end lost 4 bases, and 15 bases lay between the germline ends. CDR3 sequence: CASRAVLGLTGELFF. DNA for the CDR3: TGTGCCAGCAGGGCAGTGCTGGGGCTCACCGGGGAGCTGTTTTTT. The variable domain in full, with the rest retrieved from reference TRBV2 and TRBJ2-2, is EPEVTQTPSHQVTQMGQEVILRCVPISNHLYFYWYRQILGQKVEFLVSFYNNEISEKSEIFDDQFSVERPDGSNFTLKIRSTKLEDSAMYFCASRAVLGLTGELFFGEGSRLTVL.

V is TRBV5-5 and J is TRBJ1-1, with 8 positions matching TRBD1. Germline V lookup: CDR1 SGHKS, CDR2 YYEKEE (reference sequence). The CDR3 extends over 13 amino acids. V was clipped by 4 bases and J by 8 bases; unmatched bases: 7. CDR3 amino acids: CASSSHRGSEAFF. In nucleotides, the CDR3 is TGTGCCAGCAGCAGCCACAGGGGGTCCGAAGCTTTCTTT.

The chain employs TRBV11-2 and TRBJ1-2, with 9 positions matching TRBD1. The CDR3 is 18 amino acids. Unmatched junction bases numbered 12, after V lost 3 bases and J lost 1 base. The germline CDR1 and CDR2 sequences are SGHAT and FQNNGV. The chain's CDR3 is CASSFIRRTDRGNYGYTF. In nucleotides, the CDR3 is TGTGCCAGCAGCTTTATTCGGCGTACGGACAGGGGTAACTATGGCTACACCTTC.

The chain is built from TRBV19 and TRBJ1-5; the match to TRBD1 covers 10 bases. V shed 4 bases, J shed 6 bases, and the junction held 3 bases outside the gene matches. The V gene's germline CDR1 is LNHDA and CDR2 SQIVND (reference sequence). The length of the CDR3 is 14 residues. The CDR3: CASSKGTGVQPQHF. The DNA of the CDR3 is TGTGCCAGTAGTAAAGGGACAGGGGTTCAGCCCCAGCATTTT.

J is TRBJ1-6 and V is TRBV2; 9 nucleotides match TRBD1. J was trimmed by 10 bases and V by 8 bases; bases with no gene match: 9. Germline V gene lookup returns CDR1 SNHLY and CDR2 FYNNEI. The CDR3 sequence is 14 residues long. The CDR3 here is CASRLGDRDSPLHF. The CDR3 bases are TGTGCCAGCCGGCTAGGGGACAGGGACTCACCCCTCCACTTT.

J is TRBJ1-2 and V is TRBV30; weak D call: TRBD1 (6 bases). The CDR3 length is 13 residues. Germline CDR1 reads GTSNPN; CDR2 reads SVGIG (reference sequence). V shed 5 bases and J shed 0 bases, with 10 bases lying between them. For the CDR3, the DNA is TGTGCCTGGGGGGGCTACCCTAACTATGGCTACACCTTC. Its translation: CAWGGYPNYGYTF.

The J gene is TRBJ2-3, the V gene TRBV5-8; possibly TRBD2 for D (5 bases). CDR1 and CDR2 (germline): SGHTS, YDEGEE. With 1 base removed from V and 4 bases from J, the gap between germline ends came to 7 bases. The CDR3 has 13 residues. CDR3 DNA: TGTGCCAGCAGCTTGAGGGAGCCAGATACGCAGTATTTT. Translated: CASSLREPDTQYF. The full variable domain, in which reference TRBV5-8 and TRBJ2-3 provide the parts outside the CDR3, is EAGVTQSPTHLIKTRGQQATLRCSPISGHTSVYWYQQALGLGLQFLLWYDEGEERNRGNFPPRFSGRQFPNYSSELNVNALELEDSALYLCASSLREPDTQYFGPGTRLTVL.

This clone showed up just a few times. The V gene is TRBV3-1 (or the pseudogene TRBV3-2), the J gene TRBJ1-6; D is unresolved. The CDR3 spans 14 residues. The germline gives CDR1 LGHDT, CDR2 YNNKEL (reference sequence). V shed 3 bases and J shed 9 bases, with 12 bases lying between them. The CDR3 DNA reads as TGTGCCAGCAGCCACCGGGGTGAGGGTTCACCCCTCCACTTT. It specifies CASSHRGEGSPLHF.

This clone came up once. This rearrangement joins TRBV6-1 to TRBJ1-4, with D uncertain. The CDR3 sequence is 13 residues long. Germline assignment: CDR1 MNHNS and CDR2 SASEGT. V lost 3 bases and J 8 bases, leaving 10 bases between the germline ends. CDR3 residues: CASSDQPTEKLFF. CDR3 DNA sequence: TGTGCCAGCAGTGACCAACCGACAGAAAAACTGTTTTTT.

This sequence joins TRBV5-5 and TRBJ1-6; 7 bases fit TRBD1. Losses at the gene ends were 4 bases for V and 9 bases for J; bases not matched to a gene: 16. This CDR3 comprises 17 residues. CDR1 and CDR2 from the germline V gene are SGHKS and YYEKEE (reference sequence). CDR3: CASSPRGDSDLGSPLHF. CDR3 DNA: TGTGCCAGCAGCCCTCGGGGGGACAGTGACTTGGGTTCACCCCTCCACTTT.

This clone was detected only once. J is TRBJ2-7 and V is TRBV10-3; D remains unclear. Germline V lookup: CDR1 ENHRY, CDR2 SYGVKD. CDR3 length: 13 residues. V was clipped by 4 bases and J by 3 bases, with 10 bases between them. The CDR3: CAISARQDYEQYF. The CDR3 DNA is TGTGCCATCAGTGCCCGGCAGGACTACGAGCAGTACTTC.

The CDR3 protein is CASSRTGSPKMNTEAFF. CDR3 nucleotide sequence: TGTGCCAGTAGTAGGACAGGGAGCCCCAAAATGAACACTGAAGCTTTCTTT. V is TRBV19 and J is TRBJ1-1; TRBD1 matches at 8 bases. The CDR3 spans 17 residues. Per germline, CDR1 LNHDA and CDR2 SQIVND (reference sequence). The V segment lost 4 bases and the J segment 0 bases; nucleotides outside the gene matches: 10.

The chain recombines TRBV11-2 with TRBJ2-7; 8 bases map to TRBD2. This CDR3 has 15 residues. Per germline, CDR1 SGHAT and CDR2 FQNNGV. Unmatched junction bases numbered 9, after V lost 5 bases and J lost 3 bases. CDR3 DNA sequence: TGTGCCAGCAGCCCCCAAGCGGGAGTAAACTACGAGCAGTACTTC. It codes for CASSPQAGVNYEQYF.

V and J are TRBV28 and TRBJ2-7; a possible D gene is TRBD2 (6 bases). Trimming removed 11 bases at V and 0 bases at J, with 11 bases between. The CDR3 extends over 12 amino acids. Germline V gene data show CDR1 as MDHEN and CDR2 as SYDVKM. The CDR3 DNA follows: TGTGCCGGAGGGGTGAGCTCCTACGAGCAGTACTTC. Protein sequence: CAGGVSSYEQYF.